A single sample gave rise to the 28 T cell receptor beta chains below, sequenced in a study of blood T cell repertoires in COVID-19. Sequenced by immunoSEQ multiplex PCR; TCRdb stores in-frame clones only, minus some. The sample contains 130,000 or so clones, 80% of which appear only once. The sample taken for sequencing was peripheral blood. Receptor source: a human donor in a cohort sampled during active COVID-19.

The CDR3 loop is CASSRAGESTDTQYF. The CDR3 DNA follows: TGTGCCAGCAGCCGAGCGGGAGAATCGACAGATACGCAGTATTTT. The chain joins TRBV7-3 to TRBJ2-3, with 8 bases aligning to TRBD2. Germline CDR1 is SGHTA and CDR2 is FQGTGA. The V segment lost 5 bases and the J segment 3 bases; nucleotides outside the gene matches: 7. This CDR3 is built from 15 residues.

This CDR3 is CASSERQGSYNEQFF. CDR3 in DNA: TGCGCCAGCAGCGAACGACAGGGATCCTACAATGAGCAGTTCTTC. The genes are TRBV5-1 and TRBJ2-1; TRBD1 aligns across 7 bases. Trimming removed 4 bases from V and 1 base from J; junction bases left unmatched: 5. The CDR3 consists of 15 residues. Germline CDR1 reads SGHRS; CDR2 reads YFSETQ.

The rearrangement links TRBV7-6 to TRBJ2-5; TRBD1 is a possible D gene (6 bases). The germline V and J ends were trimmed by 5 bases and 0 bases, with 16 bases remaining between them. CDR1 is SGHVS, CDR2 FNYEAQ, per germline. This CDR3 spans 16 amino acids. The DNA for the CDR3 is TGTGCCAGCAGCCTCACGTGGTGGGACAACCAAGAGACCCAGTACTTC. Translating gives CASSLTWWDNQETQYF. Based on the CDR3 plus reference TRBV7-6 and TRBJ2-5, the full variable domain is GAGVSQSPRYKVTKRGQDVALRCDPISGHVSLYWYRQALGQGPEFLTYFNYEAQQDKSGLPNDRFSAERPEGSISTLTIQRTEQRDSAMYRCASSLTWWDNQETQYFGPGTRLLVL.

The rearrangement uses TRBV19 and TRBJ2-7; maybe TRBD2 (5 bases). Trimming cost V 6 bases and J 0 bases, with 12 bases left between them. The CDR3 runs to 14 residues. Germline V lookup: CDR1 LNHDA, CDR2 SQIVND (reference sequence). The CDR3 DNA reads as TGTGCCAGTAGACAGATTGGGAGCTCCTACGAGCAGTACTTC. This codes for CASRQIGSSYEQYF.

This clone appeared a single time. The rearrangement uses TRBV4-3 and TRBJ2-7, with a possible D match to TRBD1 (6 bases). V was shortened by 0 bases and J by 3 bases, with 12 bases between the two germline ends. The CDR3 length is 15 residues. The germline CDR1 and CDR2 sequences are LGHNA and YSLEER. The CDR3 DNA follows: TGCGCCAGCAGCCAAGAGAACAGGGCCTACTACGAGCAGTACTTC. Translated: CASSQENRAYYEQYF.

For the CDR3, the DNA is TGTGCCAGCAGCCCAGTTGGGGGACAATTTAATTCACCCCTCCACTTT. It translates to CASSPVGGQFNSPLHF. The chain couples TRBV7-2 to TRBJ1-6; TRBD1 might be the D (6 bases). The CDR3 spans 16 residues. CDR1 and CDR2 (germline): SGHTA, FQGNSA. Trimming cost V 5 bases and J 6 bases, with 17 bases left between them.

The rearrangement links TRBV19 to TRBJ2-7; D is possibly TRBD1 (6 bases). Germline lookup yields CDR1 LNHDA and CDR2 SQIVND (reference sequence). This CDR3 spans 16 amino acids. The germline V and J ends were trimmed by 7 bases and 2 bases, with 21 bases remaining between them. The CDR3 reads CASIASDRLVAYEQYF. CDR3 DNA sequence: TGTGCCAGTATTGCCTCGGACAGACTCGTGGCCTACGAGCAGTACTTC.

J is TRBJ2-1 and V is TRBV9; TRBD1 agrees at 11 bases. The J segment lost 8 bases and the V segment lost 3 bases, leaving 7 bases of the junction unmatched. Germline V gene lookup returns CDR1 SGDLS and CDR2 YYNGEE. The CDR3 sequence is 15 residues long. The DNA of the CDR3 is TGTGCCAGCAGCGCGGCCGGGACAGGGGGTCATGAGCAGTTCTTC. Its translation is CASSAAGTGGHEQFF.

The chain joins TRBV5-1 to TRBJ2-6, with no clear D. Germline V gives CDR1 SGHRS, CDR2 YFSETQ. This CDR3 region has 15 residues. Trimming shortened V by 4 bases and J by 0 bases, and 8 bases separated the two germline ends. CDR3: CASSLPSSGANVLTF. CDR3 bases: TGCGCCAGCAGCCTCCCCAGCTCTGGGGCCAACGTCCTGACTTTC.

The chain joins TRBV5-4 to TRBJ1-4; a possible D gene is TRBD1 (5 bases). The germline CDR1 and CDR2 sequences are SGHNT and YYREEE (reference sequence). The CDR3 has 14 amino acids. Trimming took 0 bases from V and 4 from J, leaving 7 bases between them. The CDR3: CASSLGGDNEKLFF. For the CDR3, the DNA is TGTGCCAGCAGCTTGGGGGGCGATAATGAAAAACTGTTTTTT.

The chain uses TRBV5-1 and TRBJ1-1; D unresolved. V lost 1 base to trimming and J lost 1 base, with 11 bases between them. CDR1 and CDR2 (germline): SGHRS, YFSETQ. This CDR3 is built from 15 residues. The CDR3 nucleotides are TGCGCCAGCAGCTTGTCCGGGGTGCGGAACACTGAAGCTTTCTTT. The encoded protein is CASSLSGVRNTEAFF.

This clone was observed a few times. The V and J genes are TRBV6-1 and TRBJ2-4; 7 nucleotides line up with TRBD1. In germline, CDR1 is MNHNS, CDR2 SASEGT. This CDR3 is 16 amino acids long. V was pared by 0 bases and J by 7 bases, with 9 bases of the junction left unmatched. The CDR3 bases are TGTGCCAGCAGTGAAGCCTCTTTAGGGGGCGGGAACATTCAGTACTTC. It codes for CASSEASLGGGNIQYF.

This clone has just a few counts. The chain links TRBV19 to TRBJ2-7; possible D gene TRBD1, 6 bases. From germline, CDR1 is LNHDA and CDR2 SQIVND (reference sequence). The CDR3 has 15 residues. V lost 4 bases to trimming and J lost 0 bases, with 13 bases between them. The CDR3 DNA reads TGTGCCAGTAGTAAGGGACACACAACCTCCTACGAGCAGTACTTC. Its translation: CASSKGHTTSYEQYF. The full variable domain, with the rest looked up from reference TRBV19 and TRBJ2-7, is DGGITQSPKYLFRKEGQNVTLSCEQNLNHDAMYWYRQDPGQGLRLIYYSQIVNDFQKGDIAEGYSVSREKKESFPLTVTSAQKNPTAFYLCASSKGHTTSYEQYFGPGTRLTVT.

The rearrangement uses TRBV19 and TRBJ1-1; 8 bases fit TRBD1. Trimming took 4 bases from V and 4 from J; bases not matched to a gene: 5. Germline values: CDR1 LNHDA, CDR2 SQIVND (reference sequence). The CDR3 is 14 amino acids. CDR3 loop: CASSSAGGVTEAFF. CDR3 nucleotides: TGTGCCAGTAGTAGCGCAGGGGGCGTCACTGAAGCTTTCTTT.

A single count supports this clone. The CDR3 is CASSLLGGGTQHF. The CDR3 DNA reads TGTGCCAGCAGTTTATTGGGCGGGGGGACCCAGCATTTT. The chain is built from TRBV28 and TRBJ1-5, with a possible D match to TRBD1 (5 bases). V was trimmed by 1 base and J by 11 bases, leaving 12 bases between them. Germline loops: CDR1 MDHEN, CDR2 SYDVKM. The CDR3 runs to 13 residues. The full variable domain, with the rest looked up from reference TRBV28 and TRBJ1-5, is DVKVTQSSRYLVKRTGEKVFLECVQDMDHENMFWYRQDPGLGLRLIYFSYDVKMKEKGDIPEGYSVSREKKERFSLILESASTNQTSMYLCASSLLGGGTQHFGDGTRLSIL.

A few counts support this clone. This chain joins TRBV19 and TRBJ1-2; 8 nucleotides agree with TRBD1. This CDR3 has 16 amino acids. Losses at the gene ends were 5 bases for V and 4 bases for J; bases not matched to a gene: 12. Germline CDR1 reads LNHDA; CDR2 reads SQIVND (reference sequence). The CDR3 reads CASSPSTGGGLYGYTF. The CDR3 DNA is TGTGCCAGTAGTCCGTCAACAGGGGGAGGCCTCTATGGCTACACCTTC.

This chain joins TRBV7-2 and TRBJ1-5; TRBD1 matches at 7 bases. The CDR3 extends over 14 amino acids. CDR1 SGHTA and CDR2 FQGNSA come from the germline V gene. After removal of 1 base from V and 7 bases from J, the junction contained 4 bases not matched to a gene. The CDR3 region has the DNA TGTGCCAGCAGCTTAGAACAGGGACAGCAGCCCCAGCATTTT. As protein: CASSLEQGQQPQHF.

The chain links TRBV9 to TRBJ1-5; TRBD1 aligns across 7 bases. This CDR3 comprises 16 residues. Trimming took 4 bases from V and 4 from J; bases not matched to a gene: 11. The germline gives CDR1 SGDLS, CDR2 YYNGEE. CDR3: CASSRDSGTSNQPQHF. In nucleotides, the CDR3 is TGTGCCAGCAGCCGGGACAGTGGGACCTCAAATCAGCCCCAGCATTTT.

This clone has just a few counts. This chain links TRBV18 with TRBJ2-7, with 12 bases aligning to TRBD1. V shed 5 bases and J 5 bases; nucleotides not matched to a gene: 4. The CDR3 runs 14 residues. Germline V lookup: CDR1 KGHSH, CDR2 LQKENI. The CDR3 loop reads CASSSGTGGNEQYF. DNA for the CDR3: TGTGCCAGCTCATCGGGGACAGGGGGCAACGAGCAGTACTTC.

The J gene is TRBJ2-7, the V gene TRBV10-3, with D unclear. Germline V gene sequence: CDR1 ENHRY, CDR2 SYGVKD. Trimming removed 3 bases at V and 3 bases at J, with 15 bases between. This CDR3 contains 15 residues. The CDR3 DNA reads TGTGCCATCAGTGACCCCCTTCGAGGTAACTACGAGCAGTACTTC. Residues: CAISDPLRGNYEQYF.

The chain couples TRBV28 to TRBJ1-1; 7 bases are a match to TRBD1. Unmatched junction bases numbered 4, after V lost 6 bases and J lost 6 bases. This CDR3 spans 12 amino acids. Per germline, CDR1 MDHEN and CDR2 SYDVKM. CDR3 sequence: CASRTGVAEAFF. The CDR3 DNA reads TGTGCCAGCAGAACAGGGGTTGCTGAAGCTTTCTTT.

The chain is built from TRBV11-2 and TRBJ2-2; TRBD2 is a possible D gene (5 bases). CDR1 and CDR2 (germline): SGHAT, FQNNGV. V was shortened by 3 bases and J by 1 base, with 9 bases between the two germline ends. CDR3 length: 15 residues. The CDR3 is CASSFSARNTGELFF. In nucleotides, the CDR3 is TGTGCCAGCAGCTTTAGCGCTAGGAACACCGGGGAGCTGTTTTTT.

The rearrangement uses TRBV11-3 and TRBJ2-3; D possibly corresponds to TRBD2 (5 bases). In germline, CDR1 is SGHNT, CDR2 YENEEA. Trimming shortened V by 3 bases and J by 4 bases, and 5 bases separated the two germline ends. The CDR3 contains 12 residues. For the CDR3, the DNA is TGTGCCAGCAGCTTGAGGGCAGATACGCAGTATTTT. Its protein product is CASSLRADTQYF.

The rearrangement joins TRBV19 to TRBJ1-4; no clear D gene. The CDR3 has 15 amino acids. Per the germline V gene, CDR1 is LNHDA and CDR2 is SQIVND (reference sequence). V was pared by 3 bases and J by 4 bases, with 12 bases between. The DNA for the CDR3 is TGTGCCAGTAGTATTTCGAGGCTGAGTAATGAAAAACTGTTTTTT. As protein: CASSISRLSNEKLFF.

The rearrangement links TRBV5-1 to TRBJ2-7; TRBD1 matches at 7 bases. Germline lookup yields CDR1 SGHRS and CDR2 YFSETQ. The CDR3 covers 13 residues. The V segment lost 4 bases and the J segment 3 bases; nucleotides outside the gene matches: 4. This chain's CDR3 is CASSPPGGYEQYF. For the CDR3, the DNA is TGCGCCAGCAGCCCCCCAGGGGGCTACGAGCAGTACTTC.

The V gene is TRBV7-2, the J gene TRBJ1-2; weak D call: TRBD1 (6 bases). This CDR3 region has 12 residues. Germline V gives CDR1 SGHTA, CDR2 FQGNSA. V was cut by 3 bases and J by 5 bases, with 7 bases left in between. CDR3 sequence (DNA): TGTGCCAGCAGCTTTGGACAGTATGGCTACACCTTC. This codes for CASSFGQYGYTF.

The V call is TRBV5-6, the J call TRBJ2-7; 7 nucleotides agree with TRBD1. The trim removed 1 base at V and 3 bases at J, leaving 4 bases unmatched. Germline V gives CDR1 SGHDT, CDR2 YYEEEE. The CDR3 sequence is 14 residues long. Written as DNA, the CDR3 is TGTGCCAGCAGCTTGCTTTGGGACAGCTACGAGCAGTACTTC. The encoded protein is CASSLLWDSYEQYF.

V and J are TRBV18 and TRBJ2-5; D unclear. V was clipped by 4 bases and J by 5 bases, with 11 bases between them. Germline CDR1 KGHSH, CDR2 LQKENI. The CDR3 has 13 residues. This CDR3 reads CASSLSTWETQYF. For the CDR3, the DNA is TGTGCCAGCTCACTAAGTACATGGGAGACCCAGTACTTC.